This paragraph reports one T cell receptor (beta chain). Its antigen is unknown. This sample is drawn from a study of cytomegalovirus exposure and HLA in healthy donors. The study, taken as a whole, reports: Later work found that TCR association rates differed between HLA loci; DRB1 had the most and HLA-C the fewest. Analysis performed later showed TCR beta chains linked to HLA being more clonally expanded than equally common others.

Amplification used 60 Vbeta primers and 13 Jbeta primers. Data came from immunoSEQ multiplex PCR; TCRdb stores just in-frame clones and leaves some out. This repertoire shows about 170,000 clones, about 88% found once; its top ten account for roughly 2.5%. Germline values: CDR1 SGHTA, CDR2 FQGNSA. This CDR3 is built from 13 residues. Trimming took 7 bases from V and 11 from J, leaving 20 bases between them. Material for sequencing was PBMCs. J is TRBJ1-1 and V is TRBV7-2; D gene ambiguous. The receptor was derived from a man aged 25-45 years in good health and CMV-seropositive. The CDR3 is CASIPSGVSNAFF. CDR3 coding DNA: TGTGCCAGCATTCCCTCAGGCGTGTCTAACGCTTTCTTT.